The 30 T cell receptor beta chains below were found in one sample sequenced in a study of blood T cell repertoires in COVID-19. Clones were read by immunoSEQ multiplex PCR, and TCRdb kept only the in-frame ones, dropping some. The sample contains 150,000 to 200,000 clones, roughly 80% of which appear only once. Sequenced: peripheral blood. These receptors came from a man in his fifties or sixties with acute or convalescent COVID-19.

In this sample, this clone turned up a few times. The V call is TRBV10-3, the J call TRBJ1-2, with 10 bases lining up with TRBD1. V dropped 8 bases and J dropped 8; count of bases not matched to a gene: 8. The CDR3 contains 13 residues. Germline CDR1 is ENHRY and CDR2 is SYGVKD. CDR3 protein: CAIPRTGGKGYTF. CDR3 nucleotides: TGTGCCATCCCCAGGACAGGGGGTAAAGGCTACACCTTC.

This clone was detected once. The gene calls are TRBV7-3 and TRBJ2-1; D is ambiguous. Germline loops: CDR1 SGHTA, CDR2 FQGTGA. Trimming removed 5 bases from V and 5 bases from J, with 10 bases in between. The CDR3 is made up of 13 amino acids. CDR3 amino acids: CASSHLVNNEQFF. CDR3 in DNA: TGTGCCAGCAGCCACCTAGTCAACAATGAGCAGTTCTTC.

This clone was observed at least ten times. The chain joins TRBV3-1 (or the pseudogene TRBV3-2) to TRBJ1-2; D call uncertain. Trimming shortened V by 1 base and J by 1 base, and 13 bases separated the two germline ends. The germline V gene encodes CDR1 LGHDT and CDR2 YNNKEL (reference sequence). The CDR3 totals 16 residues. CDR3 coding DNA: TGTGCCAGCAGCCAAGTATCCCAGATTAATAACTATGGCTACACCTTC. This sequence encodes CASSQVSQINNYGYTF.

The CDR3 DNA sequence: TGTGCCAGCAGTTTAACGGACTGGGAGAACACTGAAGCTTTCTTT. Protein product: CASSLTDWENTEAFF. V is TRBV5-5 and J is TRBJ1-1; D unresolved. Germline CDR1 SGHKS, CDR2 YYEKEE (reference sequence). Trimming left V 5 bases short and J 1 base short, with 15 bases between. The CDR3 loop spans 15 amino acids.

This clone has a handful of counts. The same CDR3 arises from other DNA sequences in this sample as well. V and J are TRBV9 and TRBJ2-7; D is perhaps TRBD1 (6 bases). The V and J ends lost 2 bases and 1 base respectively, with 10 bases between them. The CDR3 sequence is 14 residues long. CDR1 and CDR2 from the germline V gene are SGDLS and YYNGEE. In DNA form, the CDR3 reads TGTGCCAGCAGCGTGGCGACAGGTTCCTACGAGCAGTACTTC. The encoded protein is CASSVATGSYEQYF.

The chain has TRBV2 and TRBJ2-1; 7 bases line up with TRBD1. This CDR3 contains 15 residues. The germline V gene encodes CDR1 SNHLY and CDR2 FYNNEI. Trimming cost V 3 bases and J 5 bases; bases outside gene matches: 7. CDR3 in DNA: TGTGCCAGCAGTGACCGGGGACAGCTTAACAATGAGCAGTTCTTC. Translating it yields CASSDRGQLNNEQFF.

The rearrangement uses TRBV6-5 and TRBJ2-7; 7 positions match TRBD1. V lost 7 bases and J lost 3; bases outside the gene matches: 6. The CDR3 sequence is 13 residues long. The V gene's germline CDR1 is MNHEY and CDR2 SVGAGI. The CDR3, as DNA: TGTGCCAGCACCCCGGCAGGGGGCTACGAGCAGTACTTC. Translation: CASTPAGGYEQYF.

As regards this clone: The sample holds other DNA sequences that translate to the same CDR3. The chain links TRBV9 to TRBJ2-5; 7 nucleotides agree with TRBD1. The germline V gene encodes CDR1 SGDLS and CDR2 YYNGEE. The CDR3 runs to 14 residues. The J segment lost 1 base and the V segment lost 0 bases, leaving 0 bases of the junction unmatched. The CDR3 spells CASSVAGGQETQYF. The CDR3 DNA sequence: TGTGCCAGCAGCGTAGCAGGGGGCCAAGAGACCCAGTACTTC.

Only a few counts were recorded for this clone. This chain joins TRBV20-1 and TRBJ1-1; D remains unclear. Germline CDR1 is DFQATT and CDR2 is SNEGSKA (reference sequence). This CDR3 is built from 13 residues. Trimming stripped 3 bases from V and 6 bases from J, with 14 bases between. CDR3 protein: CSASPTLGAEAFF. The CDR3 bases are TGCAGTGCTAGTCCGACTCTCGGGGCTGAAGCTTTCTTT.

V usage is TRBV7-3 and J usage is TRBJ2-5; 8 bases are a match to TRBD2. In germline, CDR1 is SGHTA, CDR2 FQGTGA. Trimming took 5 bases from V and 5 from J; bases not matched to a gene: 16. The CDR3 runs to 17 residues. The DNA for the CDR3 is TGTGCCAGCAGCCCTTTTGGCGGGACTAGTGTGGGGGAGACCCAGTACTTC. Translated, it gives CASSPFGGTSVGETQYF.

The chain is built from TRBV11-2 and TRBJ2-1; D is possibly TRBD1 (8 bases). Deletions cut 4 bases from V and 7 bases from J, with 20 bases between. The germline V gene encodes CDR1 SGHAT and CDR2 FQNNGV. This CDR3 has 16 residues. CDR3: CASSSRQGRGWNEQFF. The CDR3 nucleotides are TGTGCCAGCAGCTCCCGACAGGGGAGGGGATGGAATGAGCAGTTCTTC.

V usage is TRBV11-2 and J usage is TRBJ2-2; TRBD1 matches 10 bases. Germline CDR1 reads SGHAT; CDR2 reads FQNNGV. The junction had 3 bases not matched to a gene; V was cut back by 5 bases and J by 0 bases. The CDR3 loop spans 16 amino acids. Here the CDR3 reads CASSRGQGANTGELFF. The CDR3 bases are TGTGCCAGCAGCCGCGGACAGGGGGCGAACACCGGGGAGCTGTTTTTT.

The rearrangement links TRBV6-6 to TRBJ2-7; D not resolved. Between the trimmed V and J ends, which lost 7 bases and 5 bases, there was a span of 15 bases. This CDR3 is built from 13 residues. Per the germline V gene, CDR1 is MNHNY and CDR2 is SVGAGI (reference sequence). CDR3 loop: CASTPAQIDEQYF. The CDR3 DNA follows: TGTGCCAGCACCCCCGCCCAGATTGACGAGCAGTACTTC.

The CDR3 sequence: CASSGQGSNSPLHF. The CDR3, as DNA: TGTGCCAGCAGCGGACAGGGGAGTAATTCACCCCTCCACTTT. The rearrangement joins TRBV5-4 to TRBJ1-6; 9 bases line up with TRBD1. Germline-derived CDR1 and CDR2 are SGHNT and YYREEE (reference sequence). With 4 bases clipped from V and 6 bases from J, the junction kept 2 bases outside the gene matches. This CDR3 contains 14 residues.

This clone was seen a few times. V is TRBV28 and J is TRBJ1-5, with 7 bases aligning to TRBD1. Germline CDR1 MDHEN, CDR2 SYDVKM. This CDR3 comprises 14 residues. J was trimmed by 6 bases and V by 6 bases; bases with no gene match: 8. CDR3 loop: CASRGDRVGQPQHF. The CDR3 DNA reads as TGTGCCAGCAGGGGAGACAGGGTGGGTCAGCCCCAGCATTTT.

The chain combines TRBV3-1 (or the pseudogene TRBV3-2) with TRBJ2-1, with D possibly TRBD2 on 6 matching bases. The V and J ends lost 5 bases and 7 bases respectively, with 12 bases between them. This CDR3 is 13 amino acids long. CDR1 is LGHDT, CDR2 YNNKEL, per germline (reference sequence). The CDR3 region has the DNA TGTGCCAGCAGCTTCGGGACTGGTAATGAGCAGTTCTTC. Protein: CASSFGTGNEQFF.

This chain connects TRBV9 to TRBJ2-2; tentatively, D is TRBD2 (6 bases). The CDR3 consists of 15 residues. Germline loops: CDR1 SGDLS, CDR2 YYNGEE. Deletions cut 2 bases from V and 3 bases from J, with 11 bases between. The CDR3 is CASSVGGRDTGELFF. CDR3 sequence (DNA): TGTGCCAGCAGCGTGGGGGGAAGGGACACCGGGGAGCTGTTTTTT.

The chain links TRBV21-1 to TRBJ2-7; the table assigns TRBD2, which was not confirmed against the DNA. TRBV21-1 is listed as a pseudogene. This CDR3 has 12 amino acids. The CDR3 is CASSPGLYEQYF. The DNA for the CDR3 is TGTGCCAGCAGCCCGGGTCTCTACGAGCAGTACTTC.

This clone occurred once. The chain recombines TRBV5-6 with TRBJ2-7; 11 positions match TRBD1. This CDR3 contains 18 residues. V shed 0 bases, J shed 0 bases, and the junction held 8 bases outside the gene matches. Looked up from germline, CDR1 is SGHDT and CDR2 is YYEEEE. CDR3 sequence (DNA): TGTGCCAGCAGCTTGGCATGGACAGGGGGCCCAAGCTCCTACGAGCAGTACTTC. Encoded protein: CASSLAWTGGPSSYEQYF.

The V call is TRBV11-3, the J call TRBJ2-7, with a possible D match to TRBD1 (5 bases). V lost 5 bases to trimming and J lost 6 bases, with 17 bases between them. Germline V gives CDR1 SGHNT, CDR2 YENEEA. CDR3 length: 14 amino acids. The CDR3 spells CASSPGRASVEQYF. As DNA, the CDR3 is TGTGCCAGCAGCCCAGGCAGGGCTTCGGTCGAGCAGTACTTC.

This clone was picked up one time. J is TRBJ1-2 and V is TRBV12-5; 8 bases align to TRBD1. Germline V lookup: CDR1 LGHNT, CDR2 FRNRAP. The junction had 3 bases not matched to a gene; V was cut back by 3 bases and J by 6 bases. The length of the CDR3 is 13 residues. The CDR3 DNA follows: TGTGCTAGTGGTTTCACGACAGGGGATGGCTACACCTTC. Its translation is CASGFTTGDGYTF.

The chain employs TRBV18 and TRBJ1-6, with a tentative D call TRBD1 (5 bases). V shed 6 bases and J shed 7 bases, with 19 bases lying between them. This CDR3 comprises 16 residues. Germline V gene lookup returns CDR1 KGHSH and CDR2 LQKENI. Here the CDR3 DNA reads TGTGCCAGCTCGCCCCCACCCGGGGGGAGGAATTCACCCCTCCACTTT. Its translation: CASSPPPGGRNSPLHF.

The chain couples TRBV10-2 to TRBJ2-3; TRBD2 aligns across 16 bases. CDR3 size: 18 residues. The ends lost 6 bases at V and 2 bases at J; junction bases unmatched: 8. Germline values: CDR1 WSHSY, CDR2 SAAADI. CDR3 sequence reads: CASRAGTSGGAYTDTQYF. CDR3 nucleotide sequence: TGCGCCAGCAGGGCCGGGACTAGCGGGGGGGCTTACACAGATACGCAGTATTTT.

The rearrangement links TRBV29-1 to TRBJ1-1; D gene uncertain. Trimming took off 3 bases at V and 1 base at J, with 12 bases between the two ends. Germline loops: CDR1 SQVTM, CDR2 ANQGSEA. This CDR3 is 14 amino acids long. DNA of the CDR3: TGCAGCGTTGATTCGGGAAACGAGAACACTGAAGCTTTCTTT. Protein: CSVDSGNENTEAFF. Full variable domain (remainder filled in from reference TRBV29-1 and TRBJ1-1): SAVISQKPSRDICQRGTSLTIQCQVDSQVTMMFWYRQQPGQSLTLIATANQGSEATYESGFVIDKFPISRPNLTFSTLTVSNMSPEDSSIYLCSVDSGNENTEAFFGQGTRLTVV.

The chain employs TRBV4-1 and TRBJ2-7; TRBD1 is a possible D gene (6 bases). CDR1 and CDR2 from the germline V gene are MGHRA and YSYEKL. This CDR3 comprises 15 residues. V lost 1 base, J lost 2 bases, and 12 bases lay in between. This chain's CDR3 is CASSQADREAYEQYF. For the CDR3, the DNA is TGCGCCAGCAGCCAAGCGGACAGAGAGGCCTACGAGCAGTACTTC.

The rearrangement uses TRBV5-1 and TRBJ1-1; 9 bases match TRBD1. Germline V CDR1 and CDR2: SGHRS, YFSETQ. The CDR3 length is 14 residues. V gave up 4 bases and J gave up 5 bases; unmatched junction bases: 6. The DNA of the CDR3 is TGCGCCAGCAGCAGGGGACAGGGAAGTACTGAAGCTTTCTTT. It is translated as CASSRGQGSTEAFF.

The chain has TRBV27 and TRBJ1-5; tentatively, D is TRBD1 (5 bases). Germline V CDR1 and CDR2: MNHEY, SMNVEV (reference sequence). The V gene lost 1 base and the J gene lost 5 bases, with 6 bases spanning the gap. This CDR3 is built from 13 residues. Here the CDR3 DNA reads TGTGCCAGCAGTTTATGGGGGGATCAGCCCCAGCATTTT. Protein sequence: CASSLWGDQPQHF.

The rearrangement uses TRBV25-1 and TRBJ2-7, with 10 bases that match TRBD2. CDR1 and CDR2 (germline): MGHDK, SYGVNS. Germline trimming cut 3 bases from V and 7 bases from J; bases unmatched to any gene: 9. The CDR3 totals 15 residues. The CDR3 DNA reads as TGTGCCAGCAGTGATCAAGCGGGGGGGCCAGAAGAGCAGTACTTC. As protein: CASSDQAGGPEEQYF.

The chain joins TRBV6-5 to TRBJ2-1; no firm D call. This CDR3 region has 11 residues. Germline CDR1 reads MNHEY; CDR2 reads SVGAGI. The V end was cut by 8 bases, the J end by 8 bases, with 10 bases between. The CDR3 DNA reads TGTGCCAGCCGCTGGCAGGATGAGCAGTTCTTC. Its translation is CASRWQDEQFF.

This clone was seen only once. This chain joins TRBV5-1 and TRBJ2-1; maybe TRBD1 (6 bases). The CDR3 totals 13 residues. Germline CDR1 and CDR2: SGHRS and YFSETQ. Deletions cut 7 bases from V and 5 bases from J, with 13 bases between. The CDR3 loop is CASSRDKDNEQFF. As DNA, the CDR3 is TGCGCCAGCTCCCGGGACAAGGACAATGAGCAGTTCTTC.